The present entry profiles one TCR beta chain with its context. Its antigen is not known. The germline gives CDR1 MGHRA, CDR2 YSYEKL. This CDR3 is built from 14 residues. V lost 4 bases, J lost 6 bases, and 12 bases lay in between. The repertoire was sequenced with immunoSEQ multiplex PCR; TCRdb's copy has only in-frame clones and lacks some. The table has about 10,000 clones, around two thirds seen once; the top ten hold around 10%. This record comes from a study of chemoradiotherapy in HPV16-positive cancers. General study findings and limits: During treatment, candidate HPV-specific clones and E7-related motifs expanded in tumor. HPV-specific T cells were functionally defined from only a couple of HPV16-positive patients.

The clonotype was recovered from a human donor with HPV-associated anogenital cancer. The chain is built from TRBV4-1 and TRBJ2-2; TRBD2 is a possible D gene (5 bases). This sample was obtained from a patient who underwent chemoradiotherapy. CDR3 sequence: CASSPDVRAGELFF. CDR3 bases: TGCGCCAGCAGCCCAGATGTGAGGGCCGGGGAGCTGTTTTTT.